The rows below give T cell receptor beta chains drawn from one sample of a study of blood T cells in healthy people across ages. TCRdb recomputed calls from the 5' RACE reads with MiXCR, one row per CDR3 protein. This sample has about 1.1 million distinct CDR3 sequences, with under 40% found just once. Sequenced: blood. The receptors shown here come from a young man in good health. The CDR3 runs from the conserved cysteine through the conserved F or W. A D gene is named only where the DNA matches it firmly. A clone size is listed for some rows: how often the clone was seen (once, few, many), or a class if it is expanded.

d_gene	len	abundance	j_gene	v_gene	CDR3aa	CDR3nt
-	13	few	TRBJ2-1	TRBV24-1	CATSDGAGDEQFF	TGTGCCACCAGTGATGGGGCCGGTGATGAGCAGTTCTTC
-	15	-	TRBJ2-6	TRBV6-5	CASSPALSGANVLTF	TGTGCCAGCAGTCCTGCCCTCTCTGGGGCCAACGTCCTGACTTTC
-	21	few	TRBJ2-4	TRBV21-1	CASSKALRGGARIPYKNIQYF	TGTGCCAGCAGCAAAGCGTTGCGCGGGGGGGCTCGGATTCCGTACAAAAACATTCAGTACTTC
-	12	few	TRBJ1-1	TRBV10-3	CAISRGLTEAFF	TGTGCCATCAGCAGGGGACTAACTGAAGCTTTCTTT
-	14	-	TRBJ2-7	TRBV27	CASSLSGLEYEQYF	TGTGCCAGCAGTTTATCGGGTTTAGAGTACGAGCAGTACTTC
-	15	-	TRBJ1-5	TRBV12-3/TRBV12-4	CASSRGRHSNQPQHF	TGTGCCAGCAGCAGGGGACGGCATAGCAATCAGCCCCAGCATTTT
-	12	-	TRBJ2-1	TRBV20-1	CSASKEYNEQFF	TGCAGTGCTAGTAAAGAATACAATGAGCAGTTCTTC
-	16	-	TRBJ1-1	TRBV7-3	CASSLTARGTNTEAFF	TGTGCCAGCAGCTTAACTGCTCGGGGTACGAACACTGAAGCTTTCTTT
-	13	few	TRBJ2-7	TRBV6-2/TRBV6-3	CASSGQTSYEQYF	TGTGCCAGCAGCGGACAGACATCCTACGAGCAGTACTTC
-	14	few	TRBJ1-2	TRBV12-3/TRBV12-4	CASSPNTGSGGYTF	TGTGCCAGCAGTCCAAATACAGGGTCTGGAGGCTACACCTTC
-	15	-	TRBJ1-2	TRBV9	CARSVGNTLTYGYTF	TGTGCCAGAAGCGTAGGGAACACTTTGACCTATGGCTACACCTTC
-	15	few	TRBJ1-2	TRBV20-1	CSARTGTLRNYGYTF	TGCAGTGCTAGAACCGGGACACTCAGAAACTATGGCTACACCTTC
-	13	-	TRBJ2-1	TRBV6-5	CASSLGATREQFF	TGTGCCAGCAGTTTGGGCGCGACGAGAGAGCAGTTCTTC
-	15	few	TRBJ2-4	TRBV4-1	CASSPLRRAKNIQYF	TGCGCCAGCAGCCCGTTGCGACGGGCCAAAAACATTCAGTACTTC
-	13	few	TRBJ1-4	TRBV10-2	CASSAGRNEKLFF	TGCGCCAGCAGTGCCGGGCGTAATGAAAAACTGTTTTTT
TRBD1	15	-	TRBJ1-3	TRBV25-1	CASSEFDRAGNTIYF	TGTGCCAGCAGTGAATTCGACAGGGCCGGAAACACCATATATTTT
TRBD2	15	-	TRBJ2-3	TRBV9	CASSVFSGGIDTQYF	TGTGCCAGCAGCGTCTTTAGCGGGGGAATAGATACGCAGTATTTT
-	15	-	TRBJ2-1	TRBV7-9	CASSPTGTFYNEQFF	TGTGCCAGCAGCCCAACCGGGACTTTCTACAATGAGCAGTTCTTC
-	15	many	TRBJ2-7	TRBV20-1	CSARAHGASSLEQYF	TGCAGTGCTAGAGCCCACGGGGCCTCATCTCTCGAGCAGTACTTC
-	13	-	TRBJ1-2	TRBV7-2	CASSVRTAHGYTF	TGTGCCAGCAGCGTAAGGACAGCCCATGGCTACACCTTC
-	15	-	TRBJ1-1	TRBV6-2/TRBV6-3	CASSGTGTRNTEAFF	TGTGCCAGCAGTGGAACCGGGACACGTAACACTGAAGCTTTCTTT
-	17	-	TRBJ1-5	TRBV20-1	CSARGGRGAYSNQPQHF	TGCAGTGCTCGAGGGGGTAGGGGGGCATATAGCAATCAGCCCCAGCATTTT
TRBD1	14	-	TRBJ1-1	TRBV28	CASSKDRGLTEAFF	TGTGCCAGCAGTAAGGACAGGGGATTGACTGAAGCTTTCTTT
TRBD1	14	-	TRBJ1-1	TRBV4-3	CASSHSTGGTEAFF	TGCGCCAGCAGCCATTCGACAGGGGGCACTGAAGCTTTCTTT
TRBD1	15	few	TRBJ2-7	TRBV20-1	CSARDRAGGTYEQYF	TGCAGTGCTAGAGATCGGGCAGGGGGTACCTACGAGCAGTACTTC
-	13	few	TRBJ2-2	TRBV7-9	CARGTTNTGELFF	TGTGCCCGCGGGACAACGAACACCGGGGAGCTGTTTTTT
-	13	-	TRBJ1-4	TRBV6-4	CASSLNREEKLFF	TGTGCCAGCAGTTTGAACAGGGAAGAAAAACTGTTTTTT
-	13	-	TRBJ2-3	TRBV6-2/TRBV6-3	CAGSYSLADTQYF	TGTGCCGGCAGTTACTCCCTAGCAGATACGCAGTATTTT
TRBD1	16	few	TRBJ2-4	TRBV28	CASSPTTGRSKNIQYF	TGTGCCAGCAGTCCCACGACAGGGCGATCCAAAAACATTCAGTACTTC
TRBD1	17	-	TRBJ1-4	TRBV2	CASSEGVGTGDDEKLFF	TGTGCCAGCAGTGAAGGGGTTGGGACAGGGGATGATGAAAAACTGTTTTTT
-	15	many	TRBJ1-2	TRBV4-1	CASSPGTGGLYGYTF	TGCGCCAGCAGCCCTGGAACAGGAGGGCTCTATGGCTACACCTTC
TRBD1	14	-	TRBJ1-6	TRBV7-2	CASSPRDRNSPPHF	TGTGCCAGCAGCCCGAGGGACAGAAATTCACCCCCCCACTTT
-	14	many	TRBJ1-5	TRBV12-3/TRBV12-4	CASSFWGYNQPQHF	TGTGCCAGCAGTTTTTGGGGATACAATCAGCCCCAGCATTTT
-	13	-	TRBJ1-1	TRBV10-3	CAIKRGLETEAFF	TGTGCCATCAAGAGAGGGCTGGAGACTGAAGCTTTCTTT
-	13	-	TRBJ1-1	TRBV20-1	CSAPVSRNTEAFF	TGCAGTGCCCCCGTTAGCCGGAACACTGAAGCTTTCTTT
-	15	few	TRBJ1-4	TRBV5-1	CASSFIGVLAEKLFF	TGCGCCAGCAGCTTCATAGGGGTCTTAGCTGAAAAACTGTTTTTT
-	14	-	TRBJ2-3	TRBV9	CASSVASHTDTQYF	TGTGCCAGCAGCGTAGCATCCCACACAGATACGCAGTATTTT
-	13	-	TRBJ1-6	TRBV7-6	CASSERGNSPLHF	TGTGCCAGCAGCGAAAGGGGGAATTCACCCCTCCACTTT
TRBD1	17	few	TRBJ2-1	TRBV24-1	CATSDGGTGTSYNEQFF	TGTGCCACCAGTGACGGCGGGACAGGGACGTCCTACAATGAGCAGTTCTTC
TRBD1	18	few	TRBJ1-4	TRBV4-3	CASSQDDRGGATNEKLFF	TGCGCCAGCAGCCAAGATGACAGGGGAGGTGCAACTAATGAAAAACTGTTTTTT
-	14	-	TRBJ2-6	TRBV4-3	CASSQSRVANVLTF	TGCGCCAGCAGCCAATCCAGAGTCGCCAACGTCCTGACTTTC
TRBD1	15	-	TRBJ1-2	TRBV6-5	CASSALTGGLSGYTF	TGTGCCAGCAGTGCCTTAACAGGGGGCCTGAGTGGCTACACCTTC
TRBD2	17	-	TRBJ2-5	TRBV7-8	CASSLAPSGGGYNEQYF	TGTGCCAGCAGCTTAGCGCCCAGCGGGGGTGGTTACAATGAGCAGTACTTC